Listed here are 21 T cell receptor beta chains from one sample, sequenced in a study of cytomegalovirus exposure and HLA in healthy donors. Use of 60 Vbeta and 13 Jbeta primers characterized the PCR. Clones were sequenced by immunoSEQ multiplex PCR, and TCRdb holds only the in-frame ones, with some missing. The sample consists of 40,000 to 45,000 clones, around 65% of them appearing once. Material: PBMCs. Receptor source: a human donor in good health.

This clone came up once. The chain couples TRBV7-6 to TRBJ1-6, with D perhaps TRBD1 (5 bases). V lost 1 base to trimming and J lost 5 bases, with 9 bases between them. The CDR3 is made up of 15 amino acids. Germline CDR1 is SGHVS and CDR2 is FNYEAQ. This CDR3 reads CASSLGQGDNSPLHF. CDR3 DNA: TGTGCCAGCAGCTTAGGTCAAGGGGATAATTCACCCCTCCACTTT.

The chain employs TRBV10-3 and TRBJ2-5; possibly TRBD2 for D (5 bases). Deletions cut 10 bases from V and 2 bases from J, with 17 bases between. CDR3 length: 14 residues. Germline V CDR1 and CDR2: ENHRY, SYGVKD. Here the CDR3 DNA reads TGTGCCACCTCGAGAACTAGAGGGCAAGAGACCCAGTACTTC. This gives the protein CATSRTRGQETQYF.

This chain joins TRBV10-3 and TRBJ2-3; unclear D gene. The germline V gene encodes CDR1 ENHRY and CDR2 SYGVKD. V lost 4 bases and J lost 6, with 8 bases in between. The CDR3 runs 12 residues. The CDR3 nucleotides are TGTGCCATCAGTGGTCACGCGGATACGCAGTATTTT. Residues: CAISGHADTQYF.

The V gene is TRBV5-6, the J gene TRBJ1-2; a possible D gene is TRBD1 (6 bases). This CDR3 has 14 residues. Germline CDR1 SGHDT, CDR2 YYEEEE. Trimming cost V 0 bases and J 3 bases, with 9 bases left between them. The CDR3 here is CASSLAGEDYGYTF. The CDR3 DNA reads as TGTGCCAGCAGCTTGGCAGGGGAAGACTATGGCTACACCTTC. The entire variable domain, with the rest obtained from reference TRBV5-6 and TRBJ1-2, is as follows: DAGVTQSPTHLIKTRGQQVTLRCSPKSGHDTVSWYQQALGQGPQFIFQYYEEEERQRGNFPDRFSGHQFPNYSSELNVNALLLGDSALYLCASSLAGEDYGYTFGSGTRLTVV.

This clone has more than one count but fewer than ten. The J gene is TRBJ1-1, the V gene TRBV30; no definite D call. The CDR3 has 13 amino acids. The ends were cut back, 2 bases at V and 1 base at J, with 8 bases in the middle. Germline assignment: CDR1 GTSNPN and CDR2 SVGIG (reference sequence). The CDR3 nucleotides read TGTGCCTGGAGTCTGACTGCGAACACTGAAGCTTTCTTT. Its protein is CAWSLTANTEAFF.

This clone was found a few times. The chain combines TRBV7-6 with TRBJ1-3; TRBD1 might be the D (6 bases). The CDR3 contains 14 residues. Germline V gene lookup returns CDR1 SGHVS and CDR2 FNYEAQ. The V end lost 5 bases, the J end lost 3 bases, and 11 bases lay between the germline ends. CDR3 nucleotides: TGTGCCAGCAGCCTCACAGGGAATGGAAACACCATATATTTT. Translated, it gives CASSLTGNGNTIYF.

The chain uses TRBV5-6 and TRBJ2-7; D remains ambiguous. CDR1 and CDR2 (germline): SGHDT, YYEEEE. The CDR3 is 11 residues long. Trimming removed 0 bases at V and 7 bases at J, with 5 bases between. CDR3 DNA: TGTGCCAGCAGCTTGGCTCGGGAGCAGTACTTC. This codes for CASSLAREQYF.

This clone was found a few times. The CDR3 region is CASSLGSGGTDTQYF. CDR3 coding DNA: TGTGCCAGCAGCTTAGGTAGCGGGGGTACAGATACGCAGTATTTT. The J gene is TRBJ2-3, the V gene TRBV7-6; 9 positions agree with TRBD2. The CDR3 covers 15 residues. Per the germline V gene, CDR1 is SGHVS and CDR2 is FNYEAQ. Germline trimming cut 1 base from V and 3 bases from J; bases unmatched to any gene: 2.

CDR3: CASSRLGSNTGELFF. CDR3 DNA sequence: TGTGCCAGCAGCCGTCTTGGCTCGAACACCGGGGAGCTGTTTTTT. V gene TRBV7-2 combines with J gene TRBJ2-2; no clear D gene. The germline V gene has CDR1 SGHTA and CDR2 FQGNSA. Between the trimmed V and J ends, which lost 5 bases and 0 bases, there was a span of 10 bases. This CDR3 spans 15 amino acids.

V gene TRBV5-1 combines with J gene TRBJ1-6; weak D call: TRBD1 (6 bases). Trimming pared 0 bases from V and 0 bases from J, leaving 10 bases between. Germline loops: CDR1 SGHRS, CDR2 YFSETQ. The CDR3 is 17 amino acids. CDR3 coding DNA: TGCGCCAGCAGCTTGGAAACAGGGCTCTCCTATAATTCACCCCTCCACTTT. It specifies CASSLETGLSYNSPLHF.

This rearrangement joins TRBV2 to TRBJ2-7; 10 bases agree with TRBD1. The CDR3 runs to 13 residues. The germline CDR1 and CDR2 sequences are SNHLY and FYNNEI. The J segment lost 3 bases and the V segment lost 8 bases, leaving 4 bases of the junction unmatched. The CDR3: CASGRTGGYEQYF. The CDR3 DNA reads as TGTGCCAGCGGGAGGACAGGGGGCTACGAGCAGTACTTC.

This clone was counted once. The V gene is TRBV4-2, the J gene TRBJ2-5, with 9 bases identical to TRBD2. Germline V gene sequence: CDR1 LGHNA, CDR2 YNFKEQ. The CDR3 spans 14 residues. After removal of 4 bases from V and 5 bases from J, the junction contained 5 bases not matched to a gene. The CDR3 nucleotides read TGTGCCAGCAGCCGAGCGGGGGGAGGCGAGACCCAGTACTTC. It translates to CASSRAGGGETQYF.

The chain has TRBV6-5 and TRBJ1-2; D is undetermined. V was cut by 4 bases and J by 10 bases, with 16 bases left in between. Germline V CDR1 and CDR2: MNHEY, SVGAGI. There are 13 residues in the CDR3. CDR3 DNA sequence: TGTGCCAGCAGTTCCCCCGTTGGGCTCGCCTACACCTTC. Residues: CASSSPVGLAYTF.

J is TRBJ2-7 and V is TRBV4-2, with D possibly TRBD1 on 6 matching bases. The V end was cut by 6 bases, the J end by 3 bases, with 21 bases between. The germline gives CDR1 LGHNA, CDR2 YNFKEQ. This CDR3 spans 16 amino acids. DNA for the CDR3: TGTGCCAGCAGACCCAATGTCCGGGACACAAGCTACGAGCAGTACTTC. Protein: CASRPNVRDTSYEQYF.

The CDR3 DNA reads TGTGCCAGCAGCCACGGACAGGCCCAGGACGAGCAGTACTTC. This codes for CASSHGQAQDEQYF. The rearrangement uses TRBV7-2 and TRBJ2-7; 7 positions agree with TRBD1. The CDR3 runs to 14 residues. CDR1 and CDR2 from the germline V gene are SGHTA and FQGNSA. After removal of 5 bases from V and 5 bases from J, the junction contained 9 bases not matched to a gene.

This clone was picked up a small number of times. The gene calls are TRBV27 and TRBJ2-1; TRBD2 is a possible D gene (6 bases). With 7 bases removed from V and 2 bases from J, the gap between germline ends came to 12 bases. The CDR3 covers 14 residues. Germline V gene data show CDR1 as MNHEY and CDR2 as SMNVEV (reference sequence). CDR3 sequence reads: CASTRGGAYNEQFF. The CDR3 DNA is TGTGCCAGCACCCGAGGAGGGGCCTACAATGAGCAGTTCTTC.

The gene calls are TRBV5-1 and TRBJ2-5; 8 nucleotides agree with TRBD2. The DNA end is more similar to TRBJ2-7, so the J call may be wrong. This CDR3 spans 14 amino acids. Germline V CDR1 and CDR2: SGHRS, YFSETQ. CDR3 in amino acids: CASSLSGGPYEQYF. The CDR3 DNA is TGCGCCAGCAGCTTGAGCGGGGGCCCCTACGAGCAGTACTTC.

The CDR3 bases are TGTGCCAGCAGGGAGTGGGGCAGGGGGCGGGATACGCAGTATTTT. Translated: CASREWGRGRDTQYF. V gene TRBV6-1 combines with J gene TRBJ2-3; TRBD1 aligns across 8 bases. Per the germline V gene, CDR1 is MNHNS and CDR2 is SASEGT. The ends lost 6 bases at V and 6 bases at J; junction bases unmatched: 11. The CDR3 consists of 15 residues.

This clone was seen once. The rearrangement links TRBV5-1 to TRBJ1-1; TRBD1 is a possible D gene (5 bases). The ends were cut back, 1 base at V and 4 bases at J, with 8 bases in the middle. The germline gives CDR1 SGHRS, CDR2 YFSETQ. The CDR3 runs to 13 residues. This CDR3 is CASSLQGGTEAFF. The CDR3 DNA is TGCGCCAGCAGCTTGCAGGGTGGCACTGAAGCTTTCTTT.

The chain couples TRBV4-2 to TRBJ2-1, with TRBD2 identical over 7 bases. Germline CDR1 reads LGHNA; CDR2 reads YNFKEQ. This CDR3 has 15 residues. V was clipped by 4 bases and J by 5 bases; unmatched bases: 8. The chain's CDR3 is CASSPTSTTNNEQFF. In nucleotides, the CDR3 is TGTGCCAGCAGCCCGACTAGCACCACAAACAATGAGCAGTTCTTC.

This chain connects TRBV6-5 to TRBJ1-2, with 7 bases identical to TRBD1. The CDR3 has 14 residues. In germline, CDR1 is MNHEY, CDR2 SVGAGI. Losses at the gene ends were 2 bases for V and 4 bases for J; bases not matched to a gene: 4. The CDR3 sequence is CASSYGQGVYGYTF. The DNA of the CDR3 is TGTGCCAGCAGTTACGGGCAGGGGGTCTATGGCTACACCTTC.